Below, 14 T cell receptor beta chains from the same sample are listed, as sequenced in a study of regulatory T cells in long-lasting Graves disease. Researchers made TCR beta libraries by using iRepertoire HTBI primers and running Arm-PCR on CDR3 regions. TCRdb reanalysed the multiplex PCR reads using MiXCR and keeps one entry per CDR3 protein. The sample comprises a few hundred thousand distinct CDR3 sequences, roughly 21% of which are singletons, and 6.5% to 9% rests with the top ten. Stated time point: persistent/refractory GD, antithyroid drugs over 5 years with positive TRAb. Extracted RNA from PBMCs served as the source of the TCR library. The material was peripheral blood mononuclear cells (PBMCs), obtained when the disease was refractory, from a patient treated with antithyroid drugs. The receptors come from a female donor with Graves disease.

The table lists this clonotype with many counts. This chain uses TRBV12-3 or TRBV12-4 with TRBJ2-6; D ambiguous. The CDR3 is 19 residues long. V was clipped by 1 base and J by 0 bases, with 16 bases between them. The chain's CDR3 is CASSLGFPGRNSGANVLTF. The CDR3 nucleotides are TGTGCCAGCAGTTTAGGATTTCCGGGCCGGAACTCTGGGGCCAACGTCCTGACTTTC.

This clonotype was seen many times. The CDR3, as DNA: TGTGCCAGCAGTTTAAAAGGTCTTGGAGAGTACTTC. Amino acids: CASSLKGLGEYF. The V and J genes are TRBV28 and TRBJ2-7; D ambiguous. CDR3 size: 12 residues. Deletions cut 2 bases from V and 11 bases from J, with 13 bases between. Per the germline V gene, CDR1 is MDHEN and CDR2 is SYDVKM.

As for this clonotype: A much larger clone differs by one base, so this may be a read error. The gene calls are TRBV12-3 or TRBV12-4 and TRBJ2-7, with 9 bases aligning to TRBD1. The CDR3 loop spans 15 amino acids. The CDR3 is CANSLESPGQGRQYF. CDR3 DNA: TGTGCCAACAGTTTAGAGAGTCCGGGACAGGGTCGGCAGTACTTC.

This clonotype was recorded a few times. This chain uses TRBV7-9 with TRBJ2-7; D perhaps matches TRBD2 (5 bases). V gave up 5 bases and J gave up 3 bases, with 8 bases separating them. The CDR3 has 12 amino acids. The germline V gene has CDR1 SEHNR and CDR2 FQNEAQ (reference sequence). The CDR3 DNA reads TGTGCCAGCAGCCATGCGGGCTACGAGCAGTACTTC. Translation: CASSHAGYEQYF.

This clonotype has at least ten counts. The J gene is TRBJ2-4, the V gene TRBV11-2, with a weak D call TRBD1 (6 bases). CDR3 length: 16 amino acids. The ends were cut back, 1 base at V and 1 base at J, with 11 bases in the middle. The V gene's germline CDR1 is SGHAT and CDR2 FQNNGV. The CDR3 bases are TGTGCCAGCAGCTTAGCAGGGGTACAGGCCAAAAACATTCAGTACTTC. Its translation: CASSLAGVQAKNIQYF.

Ten or more counts support this clonotype. The chain carries TRBV10-3 and TRBJ1-1; TRBD1 agrees at 9 bases. This CDR3 spans 15 amino acids. V shed 4 bases, J shed 5 bases, and the junction held 8 bases outside the gene matches. Germline assignment: CDR1 ENHRY and CDR2 SYGVKD. The CDR3 DNA follows: TGTGCCATCAGTGGTACCGGGACAGGGAATACTGAAGCTTTCTTT. Translation: CAISGTGTGNTEAFF.

The CDR3 region is CSARGYLAWLARGTYNEQFF. CDR3 sequence (DNA): TGCAGTGCTAGAGGTTACCTTGCGTGGCTAGCGCGCGGTACCTACAATGAGCAGTTCTTC. The V gene is TRBV20-1, the J gene TRBJ2-1; TRBD2 is a possible D gene (6 bases). This CDR3 is built from 20 residues. Germline V CDR1 and CDR2: DFQATT, SNEGSKA (reference sequence). Trimming left V 1 base short and J 2 bases short, with 27 bases between.

This clonotype was observed a handful of times. Sequence at one end of the junction differs from germline and may be a read error. The chain couples TRBV6-1 to TRBJ2-1; D not certain. Germline values: CDR1 MNHNS, CDR2 SASEGT. The CDR3 totals 16 residues. CDR3 sequence (DNA): TGTGCCAGCAGGGAAGATGACGGCCTATTGTACAATGAGCAGTTCTTC. Its protein product is CASREDDGLLYNEQFF.

This clonotype showed up many times. The chain is built from TRBV5-5 and TRBJ2-7; D is possibly TRBD1 or TRBD2 (5 bases each). V shed 4 bases and J shed 3 bases, with 17 bases lying between them. This CDR3 is 15 amino acids long. The germline CDR1 and CDR2 sequences are SGHKS and YYEKEE (reference sequence). Written as DNA, the CDR3 is TGTGCCAGCAGCGGGGGACGCAGCGACAGCTACGAGCAGTACTTC. Translated, it gives CASSGGRSDSYEQYF.

This rearrangement joins TRBV7-9 to TRBJ1-4, with D possibly TRBD1 on 5 matching bases. The CDR3 sequence is 13 residues long. V dropped 6 bases and J dropped 6 bases, with 11 bases sitting between them. The V gene's germline CDR1 is SEHNR and CDR2 FQNEAQ (reference sequence). The CDR3 spells CASRSRDYEKLFF. The DNA for the CDR3 is TGTGCCAGCAGGAGCCGGGACTATGAAAAACTGTTTTTT.

The sample holds many counts of this clonotype. V and J are TRBV19 and TRBJ1-1; D remains unclear. This CDR3 has 12 amino acids. Germline V gives CDR1 LNHDA, CDR2 SQIVND (reference sequence). The V end lost 7 bases, the J end lost 2 bases, and 8 bases lay between the germline ends. CDR3 protein: CASISINTEAFF. The CDR3 region has the DNA TGTGCCAGTATATCGATCAACACTGAAGCTTTCTTT.

The CDR3 is CASRPQGGRGLTEAFF. The CDR3 nucleotides read TGTGCCAGCAGACCGCAGGGAGGGCGAGGGTTGACTGAAGCTTTCTTT. V is TRBV6-1 and J is TRBJ1-1; TRBD1 is a possible D gene (5 bases). CDR3 size: 16 residues. V was clipped by 6 bases and J by 5 bases, with 22 bases between them. Germline CDR1 is MNHNS and CDR2 is SASEGT.

This chain joins TRBV29-1 and TRBJ1-2, with TRBD1 as a possible D gene (5 bases). The CDR3 covers 10 residues. Deletions cut 6 bases from V and 8 bases from J, with 10 bases between. Per germline, CDR1 SQVTM and CDR2 ANQGSEA. CDR3 DNA sequence: TGCAGCGTCCCCGAGGGGGGCTACACCTTC. Protein: CSVPEGGYTF.

The chain has TRBV2 and TRBJ1-1; a possible D gene is TRBD1 (5 bases). Germline V lookup: CDR1 SNHLY, CDR2 FYNNEI. The CDR3 sequence is 16 residues long. Trimming left V 6 bases short and J 1 base short, with 18 bases between. The CDR3 sequence: CASRKTANAGNTEAFF. CDR3 nucleotide sequence: TGTGCCAGCAGGAAGACAGCAAACGCGGGGAACACTGAAGCTTTCTTT.